This TCR beta chain was identified during a study of blood T cell repertoires in COVID-19. Profiled with immunoSEQ multiplex PCR; TCRdb holds only in-frame clones, not every one. The data show about 70,000 clones, with approximately 78% seen just once and approximately 14% held by the top ten. This clone was seen more than once but under ten times. The clonotype originates from a man aged 80 or over with acute or convalescent COVID-19. Sequenced input: peripheral blood.

CDR3 region: CASSINGGRSTGELFF. The CDR3 DNA reads as TGTGCCAGCAGCATTAATGGCGGGAGGAGTACCGGGGAGCTGTTTTTT. This chain links TRBV7-3 with TRBJ2-2; TRBD2 agrees at 8 bases. CDR1 and CDR2 (germline): SGHTA, FQGTGA. This CDR3 has 16 amino acids. With V trimmed by 5 bases and J by 5 bases, 10 bases remained unmatched.